Following are 20 T cell receptor beta chains from one sample sequenced in a study of T-cell reconstitution after alpha-beta-depleted transplantation in children. Library preparation (for TCRbeta) was performed with unique molecular identifiers. In TCRdb, the PCR reads were re-called with MiXCR into one record per CDR3 protein. The table has roughly 300,000 distinct CDR3 sequences, 9.9% seen once. This material consisted of PBMCs from the stem cell graft donor, taken from the stem cell graft. The receptors come from a human donor who donated a stem cell graft to a child with SCID.

This clonotype was seen only a few times. The V and J genes are TRBV5-1 and TRBJ2-5; 10 bases map to TRBD1. V shed 4 bases, J shed 1 base, and the junction held 1 base outside the gene matches. The CDR3 covers 14 residues. Germline assignment: CDR1 SGHRS and CDR2 YFSETQ. CDR3 amino acids: CASSGDRGQETQYF. In nucleotides, the CDR3 is TGCGCCAGCAGCGGGGACAGGGGCCAAGAGACCCAGTACTTC.

This clonotype was picked up a small number of times. This chain links TRBV5-1 with TRBJ2-3; D is uncertain. Per germline, CDR1 SGHRS and CDR2 YFSETQ. With 9 bases removed from V and 6 bases from J, the gap between germline ends came to 11 bases. The CDR3 runs 11 residues. CDR3 sequence: CATGTLDTQYF. CDR3 nucleotide sequence: TGCGCCACCGGAACCCTGGATACGCAGTATTTT.

This clonotype was seen once. CDR3 amino acids: CASSSQGGGGEQFF. The CDR3 DNA reads as TGTGCCAGCAGCTCCCAAGGGGGGGGAGGTGAGCAGTTCTTC. J is TRBJ2-1 and V is TRBV7-2; D is perhaps TRBD2 (7 bases). The CDR3 is made up of 14 amino acids. V shed 4 bases and J shed 9 bases, with 16 bases lying between them. Germline V lookup: CDR1 SGHTA, CDR2 FQGNSA.

The genes are TRBV7-9 and TRBJ2-7; 7 positions agree with TRBD1. In germline, CDR1 is SEHNR, CDR2 FQNEAQ (reference sequence). The CDR3 is made up of 14 amino acids. V lost 4 bases and J lost 4; bases outside the gene matches: 7. The CDR3 is CASSSSGTEYEQYF. In DNA form, the CDR3 reads TGTGCCAGCAGCTCCTCCGGGACAGAATACGAGCAGTACTTC.

This clonotype was observed many times. The rearrangement joins TRBV12-3 or TRBV12-4 to TRBJ1-1; no clear D gene. V gave up 1 base and J gave up 1 base, with 7 bases separating them. This CDR3 comprises 14 residues. The CDR3 loop is CASSLGHPNTEAFF. As DNA, the CDR3 is TGTGCCAGCAGTTTAGGGCACCCGAACACTGAAGCTTTCTTT.

The chain carries TRBV7-8 and TRBJ2-7, with TRBD2 identical over 8 bases. The CDR3 runs 14 residues. CDR1 is SGHVS, CDR2 FQNEAQ, per germline. The V segment lost 1 base and the J segment 5 bases; nucleotides outside the gene matches: 4. CDR3 residues: CASSLGGGPNEQYF. The CDR3 DNA is TGTGCCAGCAGCTTAGGCGGGGGGCCTAACGAGCAGTACTTC.

V usage is TRBV5-1 and J usage is TRBJ2-7, with 7 nucleotides matching TRBD1. CDR3 length: 15 amino acids. Germline CDR1 SGHRS, CDR2 YFSETQ. V shed 6 bases and J 5 bases; nucleotides not matched to a gene: 14. The CDR3 reads CASTSQRGRDHEQYF. For the CDR3, the DNA is TGCGCCAGCACCTCCCAAAGGGGGCGCGACCACGAGCAGTACTTC.

The CDR3 loop is CASSLWTTLQGNEQFF. The DNA for the CDR3 is TGCGCCAGCAGCTTGTGGACAACCCTACAAGGTAATGAGCAGTTCTTC. This sequence joins TRBV5-1 and TRBJ2-1; D perhaps matches TRBD1 (5 bases). The V end was cut by 1 base, the J end by 7 bases, with 18 bases between. The CDR3 has 16 amino acids. The germline V gene encodes CDR1 SGHRS and CDR2 YFSETQ. The whole variable domain, filled in from reference TRBV5-1 and TRBJ2-1, reads KAGVTQTPRYLIKTRGQQVTLSCSPISGHRSVSWYQQTPGQGLQFLFEYFSETQRNKGNFPGRFSGRQFSNSRSEMNVSTLELGDSALYLCASSLWTTLQGNEQFFGPGTRLTVL.

This clonotype was counted between two and nine times. The chain couples TRBV18 to TRBJ1-6; 9 bases are shared with TRBD1. V shed 2 bases, J shed 8 bases, and the junction held 1 base outside the gene matches. The CDR3 is made up of 14 amino acids. Germline V gene data show CDR1 as KGHSH and CDR2 as LQKENI. The CDR3 protein is CASSPRTGDSPLHF. The CDR3 region has the DNA TGTGCCAGCTCACCAAGGACAGGGGATTCACCCCTCCACTTT.

This clonotype showed up just a few times. The rearrangement uses TRBV20-1 and TRBJ1-1, with D possibly TRBD1 on 6 matching bases. The V gene lost 6 bases and the J gene lost 0 bases, with 14 bases spanning the gap. The CDR3 covers 14 residues. Germline V CDR1 and CDR2: DFQATT, SNEGSKA (reference sequence). The CDR3 loop reads CSAPNRVLNTEAFF. CDR3 in DNA: TGCAGTGCCCCAAACAGGGTTCTGAACACTGAAGCTTTCTTT.

This chain links TRBV6-5 with TRBJ1-6; TRBD1 aligns across 7 bases. J was trimmed by 8 bases and V by 0 bases; bases with no gene match: 4. The germline gives CDR1 MNHEY, CDR2 SVGAGI. The CDR3 consists of 15 residues. The CDR3: CASSYSGQGDSPLHF. The DNA for the CDR3 is TGTGCCAGCAGTTACTCGGGTCAGGGGGATTCACCCCTCCACTTT.

Only a few counts were recorded for this clonotype. The V and J genes are TRBV5-5 and TRBJ2-1; 7 nucleotides agree with TRBD1. Trimming at V came to 0 bases and at J to 8 bases, leaving 8 bases not matched to a gene. CDR3 length: 15 amino acids. Germline CDR1 reads SGHKS; CDR2 reads YYEKEE (reference sequence). CDR3 coding DNA: TGTGCCAGCAGCTTGGTACAGGGGTTTTCGGATGAGCAGTTCTTC. This sequence encodes CASSLVQGFSDEQFF.

This clonotype has more than one count but fewer than ten. The V gene is TRBV5-1, the J gene TRBJ2-1; 10 bases match TRBD1. The CDR3 sequence is 17 residues long. CDR1 is SGHRS and CDR2 is YFSETQ in the germline V gene. Unmatched junction bases numbered 9, after V lost 0 bases and J lost 6 bases. The CDR3 loop reads CASSLAAAGTGANEQFF. In nucleotides, the CDR3 is TGCGCCAGCAGCTTGGCTGCGGCCGGGACAGGGGCCAATGAGCAGTTCTTC.

This clonotype was recorded a few times. The rearrangement joins TRBV2 to TRBJ2-5; D is uncertain. CDR1 SNHLY and CDR2 FYNNEI come from the germline V gene. V was cut by 3 bases and J by 9 bases, with 5 bases left in between. The CDR3 runs to 10 residues. CDR3 region: CASSDLSQYF. CDR3 coding DNA: TGTGCCAGCAGTGATTTGTCCCAGTACTTC.

This rearrangement joins TRBV11-2 to TRBJ2-7; D tentatively fits TRBD1 or TRBD2 (5 bases each). Germline V CDR1 and CDR2: SGHAT, FQNNGV. With 3 bases removed from V and 5 bases from J, the gap between germline ends came to 8 bases. CDR3 length: 12 amino acids. The CDR3 is CASSFLGDEQYF. The CDR3 coding sequence is TGTGCCAGCAGCTTTCTGGGGGACGAGCAGTACTTC. The variable domain in full, completed from reference TRBV11-2 and TRBJ2-7, reads EAGVAQSPRYKIIEKRQSVAFWCNPISGHATLYWYQQILGQGPKLLIQFQNNGVVDDSQLPKDRFSAERLKGVDSTLKIQPAKLEDSAVYLCASSFLGDEQYFGPGTRLTVT.

V gene TRBV4-2 combines with J gene TRBJ2-3; TRBD2 agrees at 7 bases. The V segment lost 3 bases and the J segment 1 base; nucleotides outside the gene matches: 10. Per the germline V gene, CDR1 is LGHNA and CDR2 is YNFKEQ. The CDR3 is made up of 17 amino acids. CDR3 sequence: CASSQRAGVRGTDTQYF. DNA for the CDR3: TGTGCCAGCAGCCAGCGTGCGGGGGTTAGGGGCACAGATACGCAGTATTTT.

This clonotype was seen ten or more times. The chain joins TRBV12-3 or TRBV12-4 to TRBJ2-3; a possible D gene is TRBD1 (5 bases). V gave up 2 bases and J gave up 5 bases, with 14 bases separating them. The CDR3 is 15 amino acids. In DNA form, the CDR3 reads TGTGCCAGCAGTTTAATGGGGCCTCGCGGAGATACGCAGTATTTT. Protein sequence: CASSLMGPRGDTQYF.

This clonotype was observed a handful of times. The rearrangement joins TRBV5-6 to TRBJ1-1, with unresolved D. This CDR3 contains 11 residues. CDR1 is SGHDT, CDR2 YYEEEE, per germline. The V gene lost 4 bases and the J gene lost 4 bases, with 5 bases spanning the gap. The CDR3 DNA follows: TGTGCCAGCAGCCACTCCACTGAAGCTTTCTTT. Translated, it gives CASSHSTEAFF. The complete variable domain, with remaining parts taken from reference TRBV5-6 and TRBJ1-1, reads DAGVTQSPTHLIKTRGQQVTLRCSPKSGHDTVSWYQQALGQGPQFIFQYYEEEERQRGNFPDRFSGHQFPNYSSELNVNALLLGDSALYLCASSHSTEAFFGQGTRLTVV.

This clonotype turned up a few times. The chain combines TRBV5-1 with TRBJ1-5, with a weak D call TRBD1 (6 bases). Germline CDR1 and CDR2: SGHRS and YFSETQ. CDR3 length equals 15 residues. Trimming removed 4 bases at V and 0 bases at J, with 11 bases between. The chain's CDR3 is CASSQEGVSNQPQHF. As DNA, the CDR3 is TGCGCCAGCAGCCAAGAGGGGGTTAGCAATCAGCCCCAGCATTTT.

Many counts were recorded for this clonotype. V gene TRBV5-1 combines with J gene TRBJ2-5; D gene uncertain. The length of the CDR3 is 15 residues. CDR1 and CDR2 (germline): SGHRS, YFSETQ. V was clipped by 0 bases and J by 4 bases, with 13 bases between them. As DNA, the CDR3 is TGCGCCAGCAGCTTGGTCGGTGGCCGGTCAGAGACCCAGTACTTC. Translating it yields CASSLVGGRSETQYF.